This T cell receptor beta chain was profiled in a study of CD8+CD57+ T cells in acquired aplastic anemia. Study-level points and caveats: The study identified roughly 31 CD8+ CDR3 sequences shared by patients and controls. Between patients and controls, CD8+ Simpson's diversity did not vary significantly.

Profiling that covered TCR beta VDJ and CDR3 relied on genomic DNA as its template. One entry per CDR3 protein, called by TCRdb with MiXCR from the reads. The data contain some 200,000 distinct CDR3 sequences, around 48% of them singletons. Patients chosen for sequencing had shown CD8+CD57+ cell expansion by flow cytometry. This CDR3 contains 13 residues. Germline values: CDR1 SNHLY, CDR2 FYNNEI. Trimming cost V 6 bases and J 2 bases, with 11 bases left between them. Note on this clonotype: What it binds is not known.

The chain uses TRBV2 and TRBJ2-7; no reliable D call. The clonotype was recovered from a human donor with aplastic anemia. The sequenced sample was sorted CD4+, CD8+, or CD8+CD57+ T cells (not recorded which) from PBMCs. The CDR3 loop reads CASRAAVAYEQYF. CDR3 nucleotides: TGTGCCAGCAGAGCCGCGGTGGCCTACGAGCAGTACTTC.